Listed below are T cell receptor beta chains from one sample, sequenced in a study of PD-1 blockade in classical Hodgkin lymphoma. The data were produced by immunoSEQ multiplex PCR, yet TCRdb's version contains in-frame clones alone and is incomplete. Of roughly 100,000 clones in the sample, 89% were seen once. The starting material was peripheral blood mononuclear cells (PBMCs), obtained before the fourth cycle of nivolumab. Receptor source: a human donor with classical Hodgkin lymphoma. CDR3s include the opening cysteine and the closing phenylalanine or tryptophan. A D gene is named only where the DNA matches it firmly. Clone sizes are given selectively: once, few, many, or a class where the clone is expanded.

J: TRBJ1-2
D: TRBD1
size: .
V: TRBV4-1
CDR3: CASSQYRDRDYGYTF
DNA: TGCGCCAGCAGCCAGTACCGGGACAGGGACTATGGCTACACCTTC

J: TRBJ1-1
D: .
size: few
V: TRBV6-5
CDR3: CASRIGQTRNTEAFF
DNA: TGTGCCAGCAGAATCGGACAGACCAGGAACACTGAAGCTTTCTTT

J: TRBJ1-1
D: .
size: .
V: TRBV30
CDR3: CAWSGGIEAFF
DNA: TGTGCCTGGAGTGGGGGGATCGAAGCTTTCTTT

J: TRBJ2-1
D: TRBD2
size: once
V: TRBV4-1
CDR3: CASSRTGTSGYNEQFF
DNA: TGCGCCAGCAGCCGCACCGGGACTAGCGGATACAATGAGCAGTTCTTC

J: TRBJ2-3
D: .
size: .
V: TRBV6-6
CDR3: CASTSAGASTDTQYF
DNA: TGTGCCAGCACCTCCGCCGGGGCTAGCACAGATACGCAGTATTTT

J: TRBJ1-2
D: .
size: .
V: TRBV30
CDR3: CAWSVGLYYGYTF
DNA: TGTGCCTGGAGTGTAGGACTGTACTATGGCTACACCTTC

J: TRBJ1-2
D: .
size: once
V: TRBV7-9
CDR3: CASSLVGALYGYTF
DNA: TGTGCCAGCAGCTTAGTGGGGGCCCTCTATGGCTACACCTTC

J: TRBJ2-1
D: .
size: .
V: TRBV7-9
CDR3: CASSLVAWGQRSYNEQFF
DNA: TGTGCCAGCAGCTTAGTTGCTTGGGGACAACGATCCTACAATGAGCAGTTCTTC

J: TRBJ2-5
D: .
size: .
V: TRBV19
CDR3: CASSLRVQETQYF
DNA: TGTGCCAGTAGCTTGAGAGTCCAAGAGACCCAGTACTTC

J: TRBJ2-7
D: .
size: .
V: TRBV7-2
CDR3: CASSSAYEQYF
DNA: TGTGCCAGCAGCTCCGCCTACGAGCAGTACTTC

J: TRBJ1-5
D: .
size: few
V: TRBV18
CDR3: CASSPGAASNQPQHF
DNA: TGTGCCAGCTCACCCGGGGCTGCGAGCAATCAGCCCCAGCATTTT

J: TRBJ1-2
D: TRBD1
size: .
V: TRBV27
CDR3: CASRTDRGVGYTF
DNA: TGTGCCAGCAGGACAGACAGGGGGGTTGGCTACACCTTC

J: TRBJ1-1
D: TRBD1
size: .
V: TRBV14
CDR3: CASSQTTGYGEAFF
DNA: TGTGCCAGCAGCCAGACGACAGGGTATGGTGAAGCTTTCTTT

J: TRBJ2-5
D: TRBD1
size: .
V: TRBV5-4
CDR3: CASSRDREQETQYF
DNA: TGTGCCAGCAGTCGGGACAGGGAGCAAGAGACCCAGTACTTC

J: TRBJ2-7
D: TRBD2
size: .
V: TRBV7-9
CDR3: CASSFSGSHEQYF
DNA: TGTGCCAGCAGCTTTAGCGGGAGCCACGAGCAGTACTTC

J: TRBJ2-2
D: TRBD2
size: .
V: TRBV10-2
CDR3: CASSESVLAGGDTGELFF
DNA: TGCGCCAGCAGTGAGTCAGTTCTAGCGGGAGGGGACACCGGGGAGCTGTTTTTT

J: TRBJ2-7
D: TRBD1
size: .
V: TRBV7-9
CDR3: CASSKGGNEQYF
DNA: TGTGCCAGCAGCAAAGGGGGCAACGAGCAGTACTTC

J: TRBJ2-4
D: .
size: .
V: TRBV9
CDR3: CASSESAVEDIQYF
DNA: TGTGCCAGCAGCGAATCAGCCGTAGAGGATATTCAGTACTTC

J: TRBJ1-4
D: TRBD1
size: .
V: TRBV19
CDR3: CASIGSGRTGTGDGKLFF
DNA: TGTGCCAGTATCGGATCCGGGCGAACCGGGACAGGGGACGGAAAACTGTTTTTT

J: TRBJ1-2
D: .
size: .
V: TRBV5-1
CDR3: CASSPDGTGYGYTF
DNA: TGCGCCAGCAGTCCTGACGGGACTGGCTATGGCTACACCTTC

J: TRBJ2-3
D: .
size: .
V: TRBV7-2
CDR3: CASSLGWVHHTQYF
DNA: TGTGCCAGCAGCTTAGGATGGGTGCATCATACGCAGTATTTT

J: TRBJ1-1
D: .
size: .
V: TRBV4-1
CDR3: CASRRGASTEAFF
DNA: TGCGCCAGCAGGCGGGGGGCGAGCACTGAAGCTTTCTTT

J: TRBJ2-3
D: TRBD2
size: .
V: TRBV13
CDR3: CASSVDLAGVEDTQYF
DNA: TGTGCCAGCAGCGTAGATCTAGCGGGAGTAGAAGATACGCAGTATTTT

J: TRBJ2-7
D: .
size: .
V: TRBV6-5
CDR3: CASSAHRVGDEQYF
DNA: TGTGCCAGCAGTGCCCACAGGGTTGGAGATGAGCAGTACTTC

J: TRBJ2-5
D: .
size: .
V: TRBV9
CDR3: CASSVDNLQETQYF
DNA: TGTGCCAGCAGCGTAGATAATCTACAAGAGACCCAGTACTTC

J: TRBJ2-5
D: .
size: .
V: TRBV7-9
CDR3: CASSRALKTQYF
DNA: TGTGCCAGTAGTAGGGCTTTGAAGACCCAGTACTTC

J: TRBJ1-1
D: TRBD1
size: few
V: TRBV19
CDR3: CASRTGTGNTEAFF
DNA: TGTGCCAGTAGGACAGGGACGGGGAACACTGAAGCTTTCTTT

J: TRBJ2-1
D: TRBD2
size: .
V: TRBV11-3
CDR3: CASSPGTGKTSGDYNEQFF
DNA: TGTGCCAGCAGCCCAGGGACAGGCAAGACTAGCGGGGATTACAATGAGCAGTTCTTC

J: TRBJ1-1
D: .
size: few
V: TRBV4-2
CDR3: CASSQERGMNTEAFF
DNA: TGTGCCAGCAGCCAAGAGCGGGGAATGAACACTGAAGCTTTCTTT

J: TRBJ2-3
D: .
size: .
V: TRBV5-1
CDR3: CASSLASGGPIDTQYF
DNA: TGCGCCAGCAGCTTGGCTTCTGGTGGGCCTATAGATACGCAGTATTTT

J: TRBJ2-3
D: .
size: .
V: TRBV30
CDR3: CAWSAGLWADTQYF
DNA: TGTGCCTGGAGTGCGGGGCTCTGGGCAGATACGCAGTATTTT

J: TRBJ1-1
D: .
size: .
V: TRBV7-6
CDR3: CASSLTYGNTEAFF
DNA: TGTGCCAGCAGCTTAACTTATGGGAACACTGAAGCTTTCTTT

J: TRBJ1-5
D: TRBD1
size: .
V: TRBV19
CDR3: CASSISDRVNQPQHF
DNA: TGTGCCAGTAGTATCTCGGACAGGGTCAATCAGCCCCAGCATTTT

J: TRBJ2-3
D: .
size: .
V: TRBV14
CDR3: CASSSYSAADTQYF
DNA: TGTGCCAGCAGCTCCTACTCAGCAGCAGATACGCAGTATTTT

J: TRBJ2-7
D: TRBD2
size: .
V: TRBV5-8
CDR3: CASSLYASGRAVGAYEQYF
DNA: TGTGCCAGCAGCTTGTATGCTAGCGGGAGGGCCGTGGGCGCCTACGAGCAGTACTTC

J: TRBJ2-5
D: .
size: few
V: TRBV28
CDR3: CASSLEPIGETQYF
DNA: TGTGCCAGCAGTTTGGAACCGATCGGGGAGACCCAGTACTTC

J: TRBJ1-1
D: .
size: .
V: TRBV28
CDR3: CASSFGVPTEAFF
DNA: TGTGCCAGCAGTTTTGGGGTTCCGACTGAAGCTTTCTTT

J: TRBJ1-3
D: .
size: .
V: TRBV15
CDR3: CATSRSGLNTIYF
DNA: TGTGCCACCAGCAGATCTGGTCTGAACACCATATATTTT

J: TRBJ2-2
D: .
size: .
V: TRBV28
CDR3: CASSLLTGELFF
DNA: TGTGCCAGCAGTCTCCTCACCGGGGAGCTGTTTTTT

J: TRBJ2-7
D: .
size: .
V: TRBV6-1
CDR3: CAGSGDPGEQYF
DNA: TGTGCCGGATCGGGAGACCCAGGGGAGCAGTACTTC

J: TRBJ2-3
D: TRBD2
size: .
V: TRBV5-1
CDR3: CASSIGLAGGPSIDTQYF
DNA: TGCGCCAGCAGCATCGGACTAGCGGGAGGACCGAGTATAGATACGCAGTATTTT

J: TRBJ2-2
D: TRBD2
size: .
V: TRBV5-1
CDR3: CASSLSLAGGGTGELFF
DNA: TGCGCCAGCAGCCTGAGTCTAGCGGGAGGGGGCACCGGGGAGCTGTTTTTT

J: TRBJ1-2
D: TRBD1
size: .
V: TRBV2
CDR3: CASTLQGRYGYTF
DNA: TGTGCCAGCACCCTACAGGGGAGGTATGGCTACACCTTC

J: TRBJ1-1
D: .
size: once
V: TRBV4-3
CDR3: CASSQEISTEAFF
DNA: TGCGCCAGCAGCCAAGAGATAAGCACTGAAGCTTTCTTT

J: TRBJ2-2
D: .
size: .
V: TRBV7-7
CDR3: CASSLVYPGELFF
DNA: TGTGCCAGCAGCTTAGTATACCCCGGGGAGCTGTTTTTT

J: TRBJ2-1
D: .
size: .
V: TRBV4-2
CDR3: CASSQDGQNFNEQFF
DNA: TGTGCCAGCAGCCAAGACGGACAGAACTTTAATGAGCAGTTCTTC